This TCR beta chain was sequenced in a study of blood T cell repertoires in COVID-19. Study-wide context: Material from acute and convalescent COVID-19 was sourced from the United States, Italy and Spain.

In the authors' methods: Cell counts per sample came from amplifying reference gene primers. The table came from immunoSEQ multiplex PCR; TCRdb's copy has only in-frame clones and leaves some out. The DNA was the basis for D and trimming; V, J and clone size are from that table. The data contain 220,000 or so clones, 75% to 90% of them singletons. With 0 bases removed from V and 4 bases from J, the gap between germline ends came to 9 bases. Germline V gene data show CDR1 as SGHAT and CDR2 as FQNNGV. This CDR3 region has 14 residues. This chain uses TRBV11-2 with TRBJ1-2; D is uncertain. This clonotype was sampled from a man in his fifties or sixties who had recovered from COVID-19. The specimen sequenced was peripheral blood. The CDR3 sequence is CASSLDWATYGYTF. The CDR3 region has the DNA TGTGCCAGCAGCTTAGATTGGGCCACCTATGGCTACACCTTC.